This T cell receptor beta chain originates from a study of spatial heterogeneity in lung cancer. Whole-study context: The average appearance count of each unique TCR and UMI combination in raw reads was more than nine.

Every individual TCR cDNA molecule carried its own unique molecular identifier, which allowed correction of PCR and sequencing errors. From the 5' RACE reads, TCRdb called clonotypes with MiXCR, one entry per CDR3 protein. The table shows around 48,000 distinct CDR3 sequences, with around 5.2% occurring only once. Time point defined: sample taken at primary tumor resection. Untreated early-stage non-small cell lung cancer patients, roughly 75 in total, were the donors. Whole RNA, which was extracted from tumor, nontumor lung tissue or frozen PBMC, was sequenced without any cell sorting. This clonotype came up many times. Germline CDR1 reads SEHNR; CDR2 reads FQNEAQ (reference sequence). This CDR3 is 12 amino acids long. V was shortened by 0 bases and J by 11 bases, with 10 bases between the two germline ends.

The gene calls are TRBV7-9 and TRBJ1-1; D uncertain. This specimen consisted of PBMCs, obtained at surgery. This clonotype was sampled from a male donor with early-stage non-small cell lung cancer. The CDR3 coding sequence is TGTGCCAGCAGCTTAGCAGAGGGTAGGGCTTTCTTT. Translating gives CASSLAEGRAFF.